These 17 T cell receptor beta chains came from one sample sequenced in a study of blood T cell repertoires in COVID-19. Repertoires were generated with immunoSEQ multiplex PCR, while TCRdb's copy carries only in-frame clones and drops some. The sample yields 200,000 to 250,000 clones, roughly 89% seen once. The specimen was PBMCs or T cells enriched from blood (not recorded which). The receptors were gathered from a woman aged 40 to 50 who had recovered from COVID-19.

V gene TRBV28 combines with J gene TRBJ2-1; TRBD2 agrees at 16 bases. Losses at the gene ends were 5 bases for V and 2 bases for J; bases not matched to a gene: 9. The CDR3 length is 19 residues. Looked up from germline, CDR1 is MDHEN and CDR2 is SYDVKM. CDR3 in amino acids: CASSPGTSGRAATYNEQFF. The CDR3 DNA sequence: TGTGCCAGCAGTCCGGGGACTAGCGGGAGGGCCGCGACCTACAATGAGCAGTTCTTC.

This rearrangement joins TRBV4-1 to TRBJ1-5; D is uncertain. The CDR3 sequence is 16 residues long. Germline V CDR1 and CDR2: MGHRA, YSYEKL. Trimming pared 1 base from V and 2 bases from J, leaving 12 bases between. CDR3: CASSQAFWGGNQPQHF. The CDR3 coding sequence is TGCGCCAGCAGCCAAGCTTTTTGGGGAGGCAATCAGCCCCAGCATTTT.

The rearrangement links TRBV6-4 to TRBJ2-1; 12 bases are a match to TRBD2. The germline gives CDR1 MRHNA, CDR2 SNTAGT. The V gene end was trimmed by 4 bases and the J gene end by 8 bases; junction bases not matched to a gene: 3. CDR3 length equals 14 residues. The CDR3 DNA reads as TGTGCCAGCAGTGCGACTAGCGGGAGCTATGAGCAGTTCTTC. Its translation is CASSATSGSYEQFF.

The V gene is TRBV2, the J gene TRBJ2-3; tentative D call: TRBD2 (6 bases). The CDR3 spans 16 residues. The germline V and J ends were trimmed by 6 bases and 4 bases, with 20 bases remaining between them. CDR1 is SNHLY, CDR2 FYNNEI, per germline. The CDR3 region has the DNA TGTGCCAGCAGCCCTTCCCGACTAGTCGGCGCAGATACGCAGTATTTT. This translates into CASSPSRLVGADTQYF.

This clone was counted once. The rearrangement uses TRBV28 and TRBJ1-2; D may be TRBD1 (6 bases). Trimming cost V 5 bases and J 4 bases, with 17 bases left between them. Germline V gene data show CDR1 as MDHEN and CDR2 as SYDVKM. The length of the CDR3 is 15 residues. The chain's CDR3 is CASSIPKQGSYGYTF. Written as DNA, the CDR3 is TGTGCCAGCAGTATACCCAAACAGGGAAGCTATGGCTACACCTTC.

This CDR3 is CASSQGLAGVRETQYF. The CDR3 DNA reads TGCGCCAGCAGCCAAGGACTAGCGGGAGTTCGGGAGACCCAGTACTTC. This sequence joins TRBV4-1 and TRBJ2-5; TRBD2 aligns across 12 bases. The junction had 5 bases not matched to a gene; V was cut back by 1 base and J by 5 bases. Germline V gene data show CDR1 as MGHRA and CDR2 as YSYEKL. This CDR3 contains 16 residues.

As DNA, the CDR3 is TGCGCCAGCAGCTTGCGTGCGGAGACCCTCAGCTCCTACGAGCAGTACTTC. This sequence encodes CASSLRAETLSSYEQYF. This chain joins TRBV5-1 and TRBJ2-7; D not certain. CDR1 SGHRS and CDR2 YFSETQ come from the germline V gene. V lost 1 base to trimming and J lost 0 bases, with 17 bases between them. The CDR3 covers 17 residues.

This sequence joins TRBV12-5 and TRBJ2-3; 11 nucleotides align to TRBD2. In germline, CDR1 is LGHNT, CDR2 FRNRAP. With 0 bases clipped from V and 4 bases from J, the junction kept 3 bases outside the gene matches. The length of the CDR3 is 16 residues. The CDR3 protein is CASGLVLAGGADTQYF. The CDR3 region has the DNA TGTGCTAGTGGTTTGGTATTAGCGGGAGGGGCAGATACGCAGTATTTT.

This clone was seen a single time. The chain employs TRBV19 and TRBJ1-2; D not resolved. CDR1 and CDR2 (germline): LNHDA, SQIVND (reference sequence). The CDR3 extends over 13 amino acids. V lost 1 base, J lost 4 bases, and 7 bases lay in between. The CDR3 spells CASSIGRIYGYTF. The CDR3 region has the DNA TGTGCCAGTAGTATAGGGCGGATCTATGGCTACACCTTC. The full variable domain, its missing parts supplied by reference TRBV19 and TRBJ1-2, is DGGITQSPKYLFRKEGQNVTLSCEQNLNHDAMYWYRQDPGQGLRLIYYSQIVNDFQKGDIAEGYSVSREKKESFPLTVTSAQKNPTAFYLCASSIGRIYGYTFGSGTRLTVV.

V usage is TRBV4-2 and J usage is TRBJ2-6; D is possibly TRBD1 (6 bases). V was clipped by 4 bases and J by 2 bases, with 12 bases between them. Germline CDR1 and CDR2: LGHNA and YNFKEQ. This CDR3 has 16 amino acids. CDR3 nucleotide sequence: TGTGCCAGCAGCCTCAGTCAGGGGACTGGGGCCAACGTCCTGACTTTC. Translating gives CASSLSQGTGANVLTF.

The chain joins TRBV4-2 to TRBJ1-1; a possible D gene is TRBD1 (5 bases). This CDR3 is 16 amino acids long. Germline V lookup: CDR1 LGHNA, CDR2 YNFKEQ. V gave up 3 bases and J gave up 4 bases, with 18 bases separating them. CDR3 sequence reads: CASSHGSSEGPTEAFF. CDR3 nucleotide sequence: TGTGCCAGCAGCCATGGCTCCTCGGAGGGGCCCACTGAAGCTTTCTTT.

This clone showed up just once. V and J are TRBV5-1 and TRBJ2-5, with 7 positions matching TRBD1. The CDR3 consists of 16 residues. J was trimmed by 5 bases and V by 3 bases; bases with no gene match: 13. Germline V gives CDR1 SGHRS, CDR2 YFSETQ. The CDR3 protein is CASSYKATQGRETQYF. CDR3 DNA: TGCGCCAGCAGCTATAAAGCCACACAGGGGCGGGAGACCCAGTACTTC.

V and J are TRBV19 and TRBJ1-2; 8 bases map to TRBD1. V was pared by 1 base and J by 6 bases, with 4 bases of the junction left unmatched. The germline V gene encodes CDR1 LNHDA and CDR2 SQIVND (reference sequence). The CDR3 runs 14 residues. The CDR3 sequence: CASSIVAGGDGYTF. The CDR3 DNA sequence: TGTGCCAGTAGTATAGTGGCAGGGGGCGATGGCTACACCTTC.

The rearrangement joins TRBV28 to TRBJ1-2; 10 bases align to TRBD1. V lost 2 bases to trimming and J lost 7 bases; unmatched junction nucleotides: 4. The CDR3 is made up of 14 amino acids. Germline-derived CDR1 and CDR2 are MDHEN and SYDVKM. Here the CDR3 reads CASSLDRGLLGYTF. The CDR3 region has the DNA TGTGCCAGCAGTTTAGACAGGGGGCTTCTTGGCTACACCTTC.

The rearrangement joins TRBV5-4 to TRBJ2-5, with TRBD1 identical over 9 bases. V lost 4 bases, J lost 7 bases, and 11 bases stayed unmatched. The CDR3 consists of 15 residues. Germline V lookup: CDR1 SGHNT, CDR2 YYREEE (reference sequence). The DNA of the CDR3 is TGTGCCAGCAGCCCCGGAGATGACAGGGGGGGGACCCAGTACTTC. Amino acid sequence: CASSPGDDRGGTQYF. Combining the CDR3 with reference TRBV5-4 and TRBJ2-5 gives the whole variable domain ETGVTQSPTHLIKTRGQQVTLRCSSQSGHNTVSWYQQALGQGPQFIFQYYREEENGRGNFPPRFSGLQFPNYSSELNVNALELDDSALYLCASSPGDDRGGTQYFGPGTRLLVL.

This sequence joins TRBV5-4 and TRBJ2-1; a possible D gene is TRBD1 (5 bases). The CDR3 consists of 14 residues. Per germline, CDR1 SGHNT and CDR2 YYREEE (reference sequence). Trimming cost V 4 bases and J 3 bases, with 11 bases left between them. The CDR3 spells CASSPRTSYNEQFF. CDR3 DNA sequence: TGTGCCAGCAGCCCTAGGACAAGCTACAATGAGCAGTTCTTC.

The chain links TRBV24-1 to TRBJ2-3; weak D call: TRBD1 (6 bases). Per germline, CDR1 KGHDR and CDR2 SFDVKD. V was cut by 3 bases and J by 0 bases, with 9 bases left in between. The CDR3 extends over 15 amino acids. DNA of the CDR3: TGTGCCACCAGTGATCCCGGACAGAGCACAGATACGCAGTATTTT. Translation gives CATSDPGQSTDTQYF.